This T cell receptor (beta chain) was profiled in a study of cytomegalovirus exposure and HLA in healthy donors. General study findings and limits: A later analysis found most CMV-associated TCR beta chains apparently HLA-restricted.

The PCR was carried out with 60 Vbeta primers and 13 Jbeta primers. Profiled with immunoSEQ multiplex PCR; TCRdb holds only in-frame clones, not every one. The sample consists of fewer than 110,000 clones, 66% of them appearing once. The V gene's germline CDR1 is SQVTM and CDR2 ANQGSEA. CDR3 size: 11 residues. The V and J ends lost 6 bases and 7 bases respectively, with 12 bases between them. About this clone: Its antigen is unknown.

Sequenced sample: PBMCs. This receptor was taken from a woman in her 50s in good health and CMV-seronegative. The chain recombines TRBV29-1 with TRBJ1-2; D is undetermined. The CDR3: CSVVGVSGYTF. Written as DNA, the CDR3 is TGCAGCGTAGTAGGAGTCTCTGGCTACACCTTC.